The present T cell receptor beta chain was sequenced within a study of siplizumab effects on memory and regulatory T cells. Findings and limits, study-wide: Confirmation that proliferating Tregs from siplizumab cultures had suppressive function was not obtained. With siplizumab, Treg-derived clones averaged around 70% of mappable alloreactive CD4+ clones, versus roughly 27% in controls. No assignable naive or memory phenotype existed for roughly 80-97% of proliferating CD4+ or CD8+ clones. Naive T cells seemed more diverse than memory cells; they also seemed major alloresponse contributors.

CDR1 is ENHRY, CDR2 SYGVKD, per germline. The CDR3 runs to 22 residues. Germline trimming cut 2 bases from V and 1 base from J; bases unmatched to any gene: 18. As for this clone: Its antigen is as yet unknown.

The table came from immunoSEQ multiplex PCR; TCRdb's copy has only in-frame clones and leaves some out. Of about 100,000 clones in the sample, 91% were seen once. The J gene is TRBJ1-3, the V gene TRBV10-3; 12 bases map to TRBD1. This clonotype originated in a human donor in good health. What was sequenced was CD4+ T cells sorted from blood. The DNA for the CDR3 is TGTGCCATCAGTGAGACCTTAATCCGGGACAGGGGGCATATGGGATCTGGAAACACCATATATTTT. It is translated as CAISETLIRDRGHMGSGNTIYF.